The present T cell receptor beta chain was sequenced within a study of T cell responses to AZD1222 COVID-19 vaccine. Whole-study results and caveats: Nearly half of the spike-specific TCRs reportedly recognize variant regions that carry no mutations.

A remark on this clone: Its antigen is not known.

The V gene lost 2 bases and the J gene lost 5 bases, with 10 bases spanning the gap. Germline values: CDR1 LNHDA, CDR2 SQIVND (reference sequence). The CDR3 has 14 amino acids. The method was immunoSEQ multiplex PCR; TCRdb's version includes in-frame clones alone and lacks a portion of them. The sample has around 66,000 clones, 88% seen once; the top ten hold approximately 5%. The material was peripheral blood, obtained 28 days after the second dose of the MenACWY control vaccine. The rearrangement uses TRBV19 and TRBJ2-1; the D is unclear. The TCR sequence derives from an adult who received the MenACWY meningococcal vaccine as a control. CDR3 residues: CASSISDLDNEQFF. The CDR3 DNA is TGTGCCAGTAGTATATCCGATCTCGACAATGAGCAGTTCTTC.